This T cell receptor beta chain was retrieved from a study of blood T cell repertoires in COVID-19. Per germline, CDR1 SGHVS and CDR2 FQNEAQ. V was trimmed by 5 bases and J by 4 bases, leaving 18 bases between them. The CDR3 covers 16 residues. The protocol was immunoSEQ multiplex PCR, while the TCRdb copy is restricted to in-frame clones and leaves out a portion. The sample lists tens of thousands of clones, around nine tenths occurring once. V gene TRBV7-8 combines with J gene TRBJ1-5; D unclear. The receptor was isolated from a man in his 60s with acute or convalescent COVID-19. Sequenced input: peripheral blood. The CDR3, as DNA: TGTGCCAGCAGCCGCTTCGGGGTAAGGGAAAATCAGCCCCAGCATTTT. Protein sequence: CASSRFGVRENQPQHF.